A single T cell receptor beta chain is shown here with its context. As yet, its antigen is unknown. Only in-frame clones appear in the TCRdb table, and some are missing; sequencing was by immunoSEQ multiplex PCR. The repertoire holds about 14,000 clones, with more than 70% as singletons. This entry belongs to a study of T cells after posttransplantation cyclophosphamide. V lost 9 bases to trimming and J lost 4 bases, with 15 bases between them. Germline V gene sequence: CDR1 KGHSH, CDR2 LQKENI. The CDR3 contains 13 residues. Control samples came 1 year after myeloablative marrow transplants with methotrexate plus calcineurin inhibitor. General study results and limits: Later post-transplant blood repertoires were often dominated by donor CD8+ memory clones. Recipient CMV seropositivity and CMV reactivation strongly tracked TRB clonality.

This clonotype was obtained from a male patient aged 18-29 years who received an allogeneic stem cell transplant from a related donor, was CMV-positive, and had no GVHD. Some T cells here may be from the graft donor. The sequenced sample was PBMCs, obtained roughly 57 weeks after allogeneic stem cell transplant with calcineurin inhibitor and methotrexate. The V and J genes are TRBV18 and TRBJ1-1, with D maybe TRBD1 (5 bases). In DNA, the CDR3 is TGTGCCAGTTGGAGGGGCGCGGGCACTGAAGCTTTCTTT. It specifies CASWRGAGTEAFF.